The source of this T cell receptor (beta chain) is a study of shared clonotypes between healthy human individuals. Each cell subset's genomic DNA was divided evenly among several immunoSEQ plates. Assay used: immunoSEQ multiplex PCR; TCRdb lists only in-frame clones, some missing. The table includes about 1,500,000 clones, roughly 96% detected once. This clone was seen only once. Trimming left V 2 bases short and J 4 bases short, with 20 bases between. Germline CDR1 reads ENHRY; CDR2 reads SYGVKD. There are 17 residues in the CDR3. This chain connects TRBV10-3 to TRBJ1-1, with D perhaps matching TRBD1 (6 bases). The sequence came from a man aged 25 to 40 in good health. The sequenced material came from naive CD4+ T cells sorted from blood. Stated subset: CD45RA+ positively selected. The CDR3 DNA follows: TGTGCCATCAGTGAGCCAAGGAAAGGGGGAATAGGCACTGAAGCTTTCTTT. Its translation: CAISEPRKGGIGTEAFF.